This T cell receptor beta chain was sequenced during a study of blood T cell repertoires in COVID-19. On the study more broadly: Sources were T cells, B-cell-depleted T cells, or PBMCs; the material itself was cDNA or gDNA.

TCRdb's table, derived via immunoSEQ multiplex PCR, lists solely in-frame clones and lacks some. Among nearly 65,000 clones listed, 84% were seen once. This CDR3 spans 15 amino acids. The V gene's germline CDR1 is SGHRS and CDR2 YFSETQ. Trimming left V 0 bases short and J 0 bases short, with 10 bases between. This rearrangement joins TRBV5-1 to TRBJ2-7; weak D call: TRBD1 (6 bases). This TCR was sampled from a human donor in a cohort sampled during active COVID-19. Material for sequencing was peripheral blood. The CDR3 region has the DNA TGCGCCAGCAGCTTGGGAGGGACATACTCCTACGAGCAGTACTTC. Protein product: CASSLGGTYSYEQYF.